The 18 T cell receptor beta chains below come from one sample, sequenced in a study of blood T cell repertoires in COVID-19. Measured with immunoSEQ multiplex PCR; TCRdb has only the in-frame clones, and not every one. The sample has over 200,000 clones; 80% to 85% are singletons. Sequencing input: peripheral blood. Receptor source: a man aged 35-49 years with acute or convalescent COVID-19.

DNA of the CDR3: TGCAGCGTTGCTAACAGCTTTGGGACTGAAGCTTTCTTT. Encoded protein: CSVANSFGTEAFF. The chain has TRBV29-1 and TRBJ1-1, with D hard to call. Germline CDR1 SQVTM, CDR2 ANQGSEA. The CDR3 loop spans 13 amino acids. V lost 4 bases and J lost 5, with 14 bases in between. Full variable domain (remainder filled in from reference TRBV29-1 and TRBJ1-1): SAVISQKPSRDICQRGTSLTIQCQVDSQVTMMFWYRQQPGQSLTLIATANQGSEATYESGFVIDKFPISRPNLTFSTLTVSNMSPEDSSIYLCSVANSFGTEAFFGQGTRLTVV.

This chain links TRBV4-1 with TRBJ2-3, with a tentative D call TRBD2 (5 bases). The CDR3 consists of 15 residues. V was pared by 5 bases and J by 4 bases, with 16 bases between. The germline CDR1 and CDR2 sequences are MGHRA and YSYEKL. CDR3 sequence: CASSKARTGADTQYF. DNA of the CDR3: TGCGCCAGCAGCAAAGCAAGGACTGGGGCAGATACGCAGTATTTT.

A word on this clone: A read error may produce the germline difference seen at one junction end. For the CDR3, the DNA is TGTGCCAGCAGCCTAGAGTCCGGGGCGGGAGGGCCCTACAATGAGCAGTTCTTC. It specifies CASSLESGAGGPYNEQFF. The genes are TRBV11-2 and TRBJ2-1; TRBD2 agrees at 9 bases. The CDR3 contains 18 residues. Germline values: CDR1 SGHAT, CDR2 FQNNGV.

V gene TRBV3-1 (or the pseudogene TRBV3-2) combines with J gene TRBJ2-3, with TRBD1 matching over 7 bases. There are 16 residues in the CDR3. The germline V gene has CDR1 LGHDT and CDR2 YNNKEL (reference sequence). J was trimmed by 0 bases and V by 1 base; bases with no gene match: 4. The CDR3 spells CASSQGLGQSTDTQYF. The CDR3 coding sequence is TGTGCCAGCAGCCAAGGATTGGGACAGAGCACAGATACGCAGTATTTT.

This sequence joins TRBV4-1 and TRBJ2-5, with 9 positions matching TRBD2. Germline V gives CDR1 MGHRA, CDR2 YSYEKL. CDR3 length: 16 residues. Trimming took 3 bases from V and 1 from J; bases not matched to a gene: 6. The CDR3 protein is CASSQGSGRSQETQYF. The CDR3 region has the DNA TGCGCCAGCAGCCAGGGAAGCGGGAGGTCCCAAGAGACCCAGTACTTC.

This clone appeared a single time. This rearrangement joins TRBV7-9 to TRBJ2-3; 7 bases match TRBD2. This CDR3 is built from 16 residues. The J segment lost 2 bases and the V segment lost 4 bases, leaving 9 bases of the junction unmatched. From germline, CDR1 is SEHNR and CDR2 FQNEAQ (reference sequence). The CDR3 spells CASSSPPGLPTDTQYF. The CDR3 region has the DNA TGTGCCAGCAGCTCCCCTCCGGGACTACCCACAGATACGCAGTATTTT.

The chain is built from TRBV7-2 and TRBJ2-3; D call uncertain. The CDR3 length is 13 residues. Per germline, CDR1 SGHTA and CDR2 FQGNSA. The V end lost 3 bases, the J end lost 4 bases, and 8 bases lay between the germline ends. The CDR3 reads CASSFQLADTQYF. DNA for the CDR3: TGTGCCAGCAGCTTCCAGTTGGCAGATACGCAGTATTTT.

CDR3 loop: CASSIGQGHTGELFF. The DNA for the CDR3 is TGTGCCAGTAGTATAGGACAGGGTCACACCGGGGAGCTGTTTTTT. This chain connects TRBV19 to TRBJ2-2, with 7 bases that match TRBD1. V lost 1 base to trimming and J lost 3 bases; unmatched junction nucleotides: 2. The CDR3 has 15 residues. Germline V gene data show CDR1 as LNHDA and CDR2 as SQIVND (reference sequence).

This sequence joins TRBV6-6 and TRBJ2-5, with TRBD2 as a possible D gene (5 bases). This CDR3 has 15 amino acids. The V end was cut by 6 bases, the J end by 4 bases, with 18 bases between. Germline CDR1 is MNHNY and CDR2 is SVGAGI (reference sequence). CDR3 protein: CASSLLGLEGETQYF. The CDR3, as DNA: TGTGCCAGCAGCCTCTTGGGCCTCGAGGGAGAGACCCAGTACTTC.

The chain uses TRBV6-5 and TRBJ1-1; D might be TRBD1 (5 bases). V was pared by 2 bases and J by 5 bases, with 9 bases between. Looked up from germline, CDR1 is MNHEY and CDR2 is SVGAGI. This CDR3 is 13 amino acids long. This chain's CDR3 is CASSYVRGTEAFF. In DNA form, the CDR3 reads TGTGCCAGCAGTTACGTTAGGGGTACTGAAGCTTTCTTT.

This chain links TRBV6-5 with TRBJ2-1; 9 bases match TRBD2. Germline V CDR1 and CDR2: MNHEY, SVGAGI. Losses at the gene ends were 10 bases for V and 4 bases for J; bases not matched to a gene: 8. The CDR3 spans 14 residues. This chain's CDR3 is CAMSGLAGYNEQFF. CDR3 bases: TGTGCCATGTCAGGGCTAGCGGGATACAATGAGCAGTTCTTC.

The rearrangement links TRBV5-1 to TRBJ2-3, with a tentative D call TRBD2 (5 bases). The CDR3 is 15 residues long. V was trimmed by 4 bases and J by 4 bases, leaving 16 bases between them. The germline gives CDR1 SGHRS, CDR2 YFSETQ. DNA for the CDR3: TGCGCCAGCAGCATAAACTATGCCGGGGCAGATACGCAGTATTTT. Encoded protein: CASSINYAGADTQYF.

The chain is built from TRBV6-5 and TRBJ1-1; D gene uncertain. This CDR3 has 13 amino acids. CDR1 and CDR2 from the germline V gene are MNHEY and SVGAGI. The germline V and J ends were trimmed by 6 bases and 4 bases, with 12 bases remaining between them. The CDR3 sequence is CASSSLRVTEAFF. CDR3 bases: TGTGCCAGCAGCTCCCTTCGGGTCACTGAAGCTTTCTTT.

J is TRBJ1-2 and V is TRBV24-1; no definite D call. Trimming took 3 bases from V and 6 from J, leaving 7 bases between them. CDR3 length equals 12 residues. Germline loops: CDR1 KGHDR, CDR2 SFDVKD. The CDR3 nucleotides are TGTGCCACCAGTGATAACGAGAATGGCTACACCTTC. It yields the protein CATSDNENGYTF.

V is TRBV18 and J is TRBJ2-7, with 10 bases identical to TRBD2. The CDR3 is made up of 16 amino acids. With V trimmed by 3 bases and J by 0 bases, 5 bases remained unmatched. In germline, CDR1 is KGHSH, CDR2 LQKENI. The CDR3 spells CASSPPRTSGSYEQYF. CDR3 nucleotides: TGTGCCAGCTCACCCCCACGGACTAGCGGCTCCTACGAGCAGTACTTC.

V usage is TRBV5-4 and J usage is TRBJ2-2, with a possible D match to TRBD2 (6 bases). Trimming removed 4 bases at V and 2 bases at J, with 15 bases between. The CDR3 loop spans 16 amino acids. CDR1 is SGHNT, CDR2 YYREEE, per germline (reference sequence). The CDR3 is CASSNRGGANTGELFF. Here the CDR3 DNA reads TGTGCCAGCAGCAACCGCGGCGGGGCTAACACCGGGGAGCTGTTTTTT.

This clone has just a few counts. The genes are TRBV18 and TRBJ1-5; D is uncertain. The CDR3 consists of 13 residues. V shed 3 bases and J shed 5 bases, with 8 bases lying between them. Germline V lookup: CDR1 KGHSH, CDR2 LQKENI. This CDR3 reads CASSPDYDQPQHF. The CDR3 DNA reads TGTGCCAGCTCACCCGACTATGATCAGCCCCAGCATTTT.

For this clone: The sample has other DNA sequences that encode this CDR3 too. The chain joins TRBV5-1 to TRBJ1-5; no clear D. The CDR3 contains 13 residues. Germline CDR1 and CDR2: SGHRS and YFSETQ. Trimming took off 0 bases at V and 6 bases at J, with 7 bases between the two ends. CDR3 sequence (DNA): TGCGCCAGCAGCTTGGCCGGTGGTCAGCCCCAGCATTTT. Translating it yields CASSLAGGQPQHF.